This paragraph reports one TCR beta chain. Generated by immunoSEQ multiplex PCR, the TCRdb table keeps only in-frame clones and is missing some. This table holds about 29,000 clones, around 89% found once. This entry comes from a study of preoperative IRX-2 immunotherapy in early breast cancer. Treatment defined: preoperative locoregional IRX-2 cytokine immunotherapy. Preoperative locoregional IRX-2 cytokine immunotherapy was tested in the phase Ib source study. Trimming cost V 4 bases and J 0 bases, with 15 bases left between them. CDR3 size: 15 residues. Germline V gives CDR1 GTSNPN, CDR2 SVGIG (reference sequence).

J is TRBJ1-1 and V is TRBV30; D gene uncertain. The sequence derives from a human donor with breast cancer. This specimen was taken from a patient treated with IRX-2 immunotherapy. The CDR3 loop is CAWNQVGVMNTEAFF. The DNA of the CDR3 is TGTGCCTGGAACCAGGTGGGCGTCATGAACACTGAAGCTTTCTTT.